What follows are 20 T cell receptor beta chains derived from one specimen sequenced in a study of blood T cell repertoires in COVID-19. The repertoire was sequenced with immunoSEQ multiplex PCR; TCRdb's copy has only in-frame clones and lacks some. This sample has 200,000 to 300,000 clones, with 88% found just once. The material sequenced was peripheral blood. The source of these receptors is a human donor in a cohort sampled during active COVID-19.

The chain links TRBV10-1 to TRBJ1-3; 8 positions agree with TRBD1. J lost 3 bases, V lost 7 bases, and 20 bases had no gene match. Germline loops: CDR1 WNHNN, CDR2 SYGVQD (reference sequence). The CDR3 extends over 19 amino acids. CDR3 sequence (DNA): TGCGCCAGCAACAGACCGACAGGGGAGGCACCAAACGTTGGAAACACCATATATTTT. Translated, it gives CASNRPTGEAPNVGNTIYF.

The V and J genes are TRBV6-5 and TRBJ2-5; TRBD2 aligns across 7 bases. Germline V gene lookup returns CDR1 MNHEY and CDR2 SVGAGI. V shed 8 bases, J shed 2 bases, and the junction held 11 bases outside the gene matches. There are 15 residues in the CDR3. The CDR3 region has the DNA TGTGCCAGCGGACGGGAGGTAGCAGAACAAGAGACCCAGTACTTC. This codes for CASGREVAEQETQYF.

The rearrangement links TRBV7-9 to TRBJ2-5; the D gene is possibly TRBD2 (7 bases). Trimming removed 3 bases at V and 1 base at J, with 12 bases between. This CDR3 has 15 residues. The germline CDR1 and CDR2 sequences are SEHNR and FQNEAQ (reference sequence). CDR3 coding DNA: TGTGCCAGCAGCTTTGGGGGAGGGGGCCAAGAGACCCAGTACTTC. Protein: CASSFGGGGQETQYF.

The CDR3 DNA reads TGTGCCAGCAGCTTAGTTAGGACTAGCCACGAGCAGTACTTC. This encodes CASSLVRTSHEQYF. The V gene is TRBV7-9, the J gene TRBJ2-7, with 8 bases matching TRBD2. This CDR3 comprises 14 residues. The J segment lost 5 bases and the V segment lost 1 base, leaving 4 bases of the junction unmatched. Germline V lookup: CDR1 SEHNR, CDR2 FQNEAQ (reference sequence).

This clone came up once. The chain combines TRBV12-5 with TRBJ1-4; 11 bases line up with TRBD1. Germline trimming cut 1 base from V and 4 bases from J; bases unmatched to any gene: 8. The CDR3 covers 18 residues. Germline V gene lookup returns CDR1 LGHNT and CDR2 FRNRAP. CDR3 coding DNA: TGTGCTAGTGGTTTGGGCGGACAGGGGGCGTATGTTAATGAAAAACTGTTTTTT. Amino acids: CASGLGGQGAYVNEKLFF.

This chain joins TRBV27 and TRBJ2-2, with TRBD1 matching over 7 bases. CDR3 length: 15 residues. V shed 6 bases, J shed 7 bases, and the junction held 11 bases outside the gene matches. Germline CDR1 and CDR2: MNHEY and SMNVEV (reference sequence). The CDR3 is CASSIRGRVGGELFF. CDR3 DNA sequence: TGTGCCAGCAGCATAAGGGGGCGCGTTGGCGGGGAGCTGTTTTTT.

As DNA, the CDR3 is TGCGCCAGCAGTGAGTCTTCGTCAGGGACAGGGAATCAGCCCCAGCATTTT. The encoded protein is CASSESSSGTGNQPQHF. The chain is built from TRBV10-2 and TRBJ1-5, with TRBD1 matching over 9 bases. The trim removed 0 bases at V and 4 bases at J, leaving 7 bases unmatched. Germline V gene lookup returns CDR1 WSHSY and CDR2 SAAADI. The CDR3 extends over 17 amino acids.

The table lists this clone with a count of one. The chain uses TRBV10-3 and TRBJ1-2; 9 nucleotides align to TRBD1. Germline CDR1 reads ENHRY; CDR2 reads SYGVKD. V dropped 2 bases and J dropped 3; count of bases not matched to a gene: 10. CDR3 length equals 17 residues. The CDR3 spells CAISEPDRGSRYYGYTF. In nucleotides, the CDR3 is TGTGCCATCAGTGAGCCGGACAGGGGAAGTCGTTACTATGGCTACACCTTC.

In the case of this clone: At one end, the junction sequence differs from germline, possibly due to a read error. The V and J genes are TRBV5-6 and TRBJ1-3; D is perhaps TRBD1 (6 bases). The germline CDR1 and CDR2 sequences are SGHDT and YYEEEE. This CDR3 spans 11 amino acids. CDR3 sequence: CASSLYGTRAF. The CDR3 bases are TGTGCCAGCAGCTTGTACGGGACACGGGCCTTT.

The rearrangement uses TRBV19 and TRBJ1-3; 7 positions match TRBD1. This CDR3 spans 15 amino acids. The germline CDR1 and CDR2 sequences are LNHDA and SQIVND (reference sequence). With V trimmed by 10 bases and J by 2 bases, 11 bases remained unmatched. The CDR3 DNA reads TGTGCCACCCACAGGGGAATCTCGGCTGGAAACACCATATATTTT. It encodes CATHRGISAGNTIYF.

This clone was recorded a few times. The rearrangement uses TRBV4-3 and TRBJ2-7; 8 bases are a match to TRBD1. Germline CDR1 LGHNA, CDR2 YSLEER. The J segment lost 7 bases and the V segment lost 4 bases, leaving 9 bases of the junction unmatched. This CDR3 comprises 14 residues. Written as DNA, the CDR3 is TGCGCCAGCAGCCTGATCCGACAGGGGACGGAGCAGTACTTC. It codes for CASSLIRQGTEQYF.

The CDR3 sequence: CASSWTGQGSEQYF. The DNA of the CDR3 is TGCGCCAGCAGCTGGACAGGGCAAGGATCCGAGCAGTACTTC. V usage is TRBV5-1 and J usage is TRBJ2-7; 8 nucleotides match TRBD1. Germline CDR1 SGHRS, CDR2 YFSETQ. This CDR3 spans 14 amino acids. V lost 3 bases to trimming and J lost 6 bases; unmatched junction nucleotides: 8.

The chain carries TRBV28 and TRBJ2-5, with TRBD2 matching 11 bases. This CDR3 is built from 15 residues. The germline V gene has CDR1 MDHEN and CDR2 SYDVKM. After removal of 2 bases from V and 5 bases from J, the junction contained 4 bases not matched to a gene. CDR3 coding DNA: TGTGCCAGCAGTTTACAACTAGCGGGGGTGGAGACCCAGTACTTC. Protein sequence: CASSLQLAGVETQYF.

The gene calls are TRBV3-1 (or the pseudogene TRBV3-2) and TRBJ1-3; 7 positions agree with TRBD1. The CDR3 loop spans 17 amino acids. V was clipped by 2 bases and J by 3 bases; unmatched bases: 10. Germline V gene lookup returns CDR1 LGHDT and CDR2 YNNKEL (reference sequence). This CDR3 is CASSQLSRGAYGNTIYF. CDR3 DNA sequence: TGTGCCAGCAGCCAACTTAGCAGGGGGGCCTATGGAAACACCATATATTTT.

Here the CDR3 DNA reads TGTGCCAGCAGCTTGGAGGCTAGCGGGATTAAAGATACGCAGTATTTT. This translates into CASSLEASGIKDTQYF. The chain carries TRBV5-5 and TRBJ2-3; 9 bases are shared with TRBD2. CDR1 and CDR2 (germline): SGHKS, YYEKEE (reference sequence). The CDR3 is 16 residues long. Trimming took 0 bases from V and 5 from J; bases not matched to a gene: 7. The complete variable domain, with remaining parts taken from reference TRBV5-5 and TRBJ2-3, reads DAGVTQSPTHLIKTRGQQVTLRCSPISGHKSVSWYQQVLGQGPQFIFQYYEKEERGRGNFPDRFSARQFPNYSSELNVNALLLGDSALYLCASSLEASGIKDTQYFGPGTRLTVL.

V and J are TRBV5-5 and TRBJ2-2; TRBD1 aligns across 7 bases. CDR3 length: 15 residues. The germline V gene has CDR1 SGHKS and CDR2 YYEKEE (reference sequence). The trim removed 0 bases at V and 1 base at J, leaving 0 bases unmatched. DNA for the CDR3: TGTGCCAGCAGCTTGGACAGGGGGAACACCGGGGAGCTGTTTTTT. This codes for CASSLDRGNTGELFF.

Only a few counts were recorded for this clone. The chain couples TRBV29-1 to TRBJ1-1; D perhaps matches TRBD1 (6 bases). The V end lost 4 bases, the J end lost 1 base, and 7 bases lay between the germline ends. The CDR3 covers 12 residues. From germline, CDR1 is SQVTM and CDR2 ANQGSEA. The CDR3 DNA is TGCAGCGTTGCCAGGGGGAACACTGAAGCTTTCTTT. Amino acid sequence: CSVARGNTEAFF. Full variable domain (rest looked up from reference TRBV29-1 and TRBJ1-1): SAVISQKPSRDICQRGTSLTIQCQVDSQVTMMFWYRQQPGQSLTLIATANQGSEATYESGFVIDKFPISRPNLTFSTLTVSNMSPEDSSIYLCSVARGNTEAFFGQGTRLTVV.

The chain uses TRBV7-6 and TRBJ2-2; unclear D gene. Germline lookup yields CDR1 SGHVS and CDR2 FNYEAQ. V lost 2 bases to trimming and J lost 0 bases, with 7 bases between them. The CDR3 has 15 amino acids. In nucleotides, the CDR3 is TGTGCCAGCAGCTTACTCAGGCCGAACACCGGGGAGCTGTTTTTT. Protein: CASSLLRPNTGELFF.

This clone was detected only once. The CDR3 coding sequence is TGCGCCAGCAGCCTCGGACAGGGGGGCAATCAGCCCCAGCATTTT. Translation: CASSLGQGGNQPQHF. V gene TRBV5-1 combines with J gene TRBJ1-5; TRBD1 matches 10 bases. V trimming: 4 bases; J trimming: 2 bases; junction bases outside the gene matches: 3. The CDR3 length is 15 residues. Germline values: CDR1 SGHRS, CDR2 YFSETQ.

This rearrangement joins TRBV3-1 (or the pseudogene TRBV3-2) to TRBJ2-7; 9 bases line up with TRBD1. Germline lookup yields CDR1 LGHDT and CDR2 YNNKEL (reference sequence). Trimming removed 4 bases from V and 7 bases from J; junction bases left unmatched: 14. The CDR3 extends over 16 amino acids. This chain's CDR3 is CASSRAERDRVAEQYF. DNA of the CDR3: TGTGCCAGCAGCCGAGCAGAAAGGGACAGGGTAGCGGAGCAGTACTTC.